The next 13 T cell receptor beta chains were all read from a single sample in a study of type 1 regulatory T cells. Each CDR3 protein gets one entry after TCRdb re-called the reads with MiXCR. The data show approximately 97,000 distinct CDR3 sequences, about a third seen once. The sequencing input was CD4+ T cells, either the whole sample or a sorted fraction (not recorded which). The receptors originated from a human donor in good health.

As DNA, the CDR3 is TGCGCCAGCAGGAAGACAGCGGGAGGCTATACGCAGTATTTT. Protein sequence: CASRKTAGGYTQYF. The chain combines TRBV5-1 with TRBJ2-3; 9 bases fit TRBD2. This CDR3 has 14 residues. J was trimmed by 7 bases and V by 5 bases; bases with no gene match: 8. The germline gives CDR1 SGHRS, CDR2 YFSETQ.

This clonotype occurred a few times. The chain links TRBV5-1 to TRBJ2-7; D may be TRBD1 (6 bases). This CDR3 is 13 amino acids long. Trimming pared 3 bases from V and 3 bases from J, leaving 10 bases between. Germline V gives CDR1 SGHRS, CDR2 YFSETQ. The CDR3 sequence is CASSSGDNYEQYF. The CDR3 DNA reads TGCGCCAGCAGCTCCGGGGACAACTACGAGCAGTACTTC.

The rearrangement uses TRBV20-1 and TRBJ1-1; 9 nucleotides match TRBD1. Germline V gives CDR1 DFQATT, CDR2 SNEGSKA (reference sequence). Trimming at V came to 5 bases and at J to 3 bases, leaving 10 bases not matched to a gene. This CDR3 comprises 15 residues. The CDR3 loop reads CSAPGTGRADTEAFF. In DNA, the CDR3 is TGCAGTGCTCCCGGGACAGGGCGGGCGGACACTGAAGCTTTCTTT.

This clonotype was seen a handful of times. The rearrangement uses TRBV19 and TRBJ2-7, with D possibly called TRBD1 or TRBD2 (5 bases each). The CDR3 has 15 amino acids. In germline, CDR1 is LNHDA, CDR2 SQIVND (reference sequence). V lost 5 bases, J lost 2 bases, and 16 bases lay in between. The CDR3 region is CASSVLPGPTYEQYF. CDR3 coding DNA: TGTGCCAGTAGTGTATTACCGGGGCCGACCTACGAGCAGTACTTC. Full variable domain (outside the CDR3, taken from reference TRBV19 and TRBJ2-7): DGGITQSPKYLFRKEGQNVTLSCEQNLNHDAMYWYRQDPGQGLRLIYYSQIVNDFQKGDIAEGYSVSREKKESFPLTVTSAQKNPTAFYLCASSVLPGPTYEQYFGPGTRLTVT.

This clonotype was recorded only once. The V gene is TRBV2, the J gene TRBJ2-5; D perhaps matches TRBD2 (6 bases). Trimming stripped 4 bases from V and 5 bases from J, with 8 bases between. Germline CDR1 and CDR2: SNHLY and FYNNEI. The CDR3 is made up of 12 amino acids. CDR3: CASSVGGETQYF. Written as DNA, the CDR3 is TGTGCCAGCAGTGTTGGAGGGGAGACCCAGTACTTC.

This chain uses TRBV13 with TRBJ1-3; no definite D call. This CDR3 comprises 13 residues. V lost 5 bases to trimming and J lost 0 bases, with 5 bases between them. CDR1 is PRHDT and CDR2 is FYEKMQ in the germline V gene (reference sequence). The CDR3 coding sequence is TGTGCCAGCAGCCGTACCTCTGGAAACACCATATATTTT. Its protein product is CASSRTSGNTIYF.

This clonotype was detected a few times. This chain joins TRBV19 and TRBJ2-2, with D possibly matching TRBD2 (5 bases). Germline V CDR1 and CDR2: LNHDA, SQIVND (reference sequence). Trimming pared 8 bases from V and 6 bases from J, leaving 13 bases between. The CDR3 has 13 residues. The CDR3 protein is CASGITRAGELFF. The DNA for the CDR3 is TGTGCCAGTGGGATCACTAGAGCCGGGGAGCTGTTTTTT.

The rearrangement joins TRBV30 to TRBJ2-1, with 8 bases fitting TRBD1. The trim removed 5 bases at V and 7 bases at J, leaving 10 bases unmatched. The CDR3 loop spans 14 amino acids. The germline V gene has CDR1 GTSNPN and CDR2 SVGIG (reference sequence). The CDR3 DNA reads TGTGCCTGGTCCGGACAGGGAGTACGAAATGAGCAGTTCTTC. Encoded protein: CAWSGQGVRNEQFF.

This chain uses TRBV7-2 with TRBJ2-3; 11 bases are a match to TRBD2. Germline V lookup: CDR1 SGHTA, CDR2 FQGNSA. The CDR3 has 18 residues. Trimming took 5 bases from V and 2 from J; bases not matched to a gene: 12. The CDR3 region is CASSPRRTSGPFTDTQYF. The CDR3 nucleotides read TGTGCCAGCAGCCCACGCCGGACTAGCGGGCCCTTCACAGATACGCAGTATTTT.

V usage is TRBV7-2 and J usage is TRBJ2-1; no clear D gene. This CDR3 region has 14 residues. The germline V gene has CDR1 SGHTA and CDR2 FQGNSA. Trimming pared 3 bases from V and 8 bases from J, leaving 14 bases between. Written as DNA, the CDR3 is TGTGCCAGCAGCTTTCGCCGTCTTGCCGATGAGCAGTTCTTC. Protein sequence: CASSFRRLADEQFF.

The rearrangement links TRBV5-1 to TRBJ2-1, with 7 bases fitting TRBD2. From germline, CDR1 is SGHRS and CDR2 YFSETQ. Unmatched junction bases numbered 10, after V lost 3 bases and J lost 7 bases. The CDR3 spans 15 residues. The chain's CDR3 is CASSSAAGELNEQFF. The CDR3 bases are TGCGCCAGCAGCTCCGCGGCGGGAGAATTAAATGAGCAGTTCTTC.

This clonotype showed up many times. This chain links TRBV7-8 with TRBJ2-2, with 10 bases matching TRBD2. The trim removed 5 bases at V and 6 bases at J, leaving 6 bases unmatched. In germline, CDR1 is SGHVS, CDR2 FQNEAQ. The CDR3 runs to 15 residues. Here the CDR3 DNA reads TGTGCCAGCAGCCTCCTAGCGGGAGTTCCCGGGGAGCTGTTTTTT. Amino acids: CASSLLAGVPGELFF. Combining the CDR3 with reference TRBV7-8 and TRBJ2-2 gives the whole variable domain GAGVSQSPRYKVAKRGQDVALRCDPISGHVSLFWYQQALGQGPEFLTYFQNEAQLDKSGLPSDRFFAERPEGSVSTLKIQRTQQEDSAVYLCASSLLAGVPGELFFGEGSRLTVL.

CDR3 nucleotides: TGTGCCAGCAGCTTAGCGAGGGGCCCCGGGACAGGGTATTTCGGGGAGCTGTTTTTT. Translating gives CASSLARGPGTGYFGELFF. The chain has TRBV7-2 and TRBJ2-2; 9 bases match TRBD1. The CDR3 has 19 amino acids. With V trimmed by 0 bases and J by 7 bases, 15 bases remained unmatched. Germline-derived CDR1 and CDR2 are SGHTA and FQGNSA.